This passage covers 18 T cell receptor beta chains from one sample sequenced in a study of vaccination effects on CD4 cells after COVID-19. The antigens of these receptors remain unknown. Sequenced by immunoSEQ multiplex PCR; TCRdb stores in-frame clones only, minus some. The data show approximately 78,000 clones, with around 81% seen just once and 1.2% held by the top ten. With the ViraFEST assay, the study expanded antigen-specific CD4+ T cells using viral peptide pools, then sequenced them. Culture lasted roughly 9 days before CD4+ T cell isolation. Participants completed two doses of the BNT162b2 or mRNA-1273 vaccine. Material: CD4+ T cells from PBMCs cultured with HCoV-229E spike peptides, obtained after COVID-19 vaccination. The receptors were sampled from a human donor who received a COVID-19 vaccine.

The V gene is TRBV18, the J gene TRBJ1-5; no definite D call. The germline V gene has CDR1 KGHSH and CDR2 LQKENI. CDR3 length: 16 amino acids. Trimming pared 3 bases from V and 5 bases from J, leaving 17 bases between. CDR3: CASSPIASSRDQPQHF. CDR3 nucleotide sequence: TGTGCCAGCTCACCTATCGCATCCTCAAGGGATCAGCCCCAGCATTTT.

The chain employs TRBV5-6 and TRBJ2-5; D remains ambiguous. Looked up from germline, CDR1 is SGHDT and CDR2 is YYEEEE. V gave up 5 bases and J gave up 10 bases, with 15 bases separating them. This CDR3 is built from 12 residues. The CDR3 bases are TGTGCCAGCAGTTCCTCGGGTGGGATCCAGTACTTC. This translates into CASSSSGGIQYF.

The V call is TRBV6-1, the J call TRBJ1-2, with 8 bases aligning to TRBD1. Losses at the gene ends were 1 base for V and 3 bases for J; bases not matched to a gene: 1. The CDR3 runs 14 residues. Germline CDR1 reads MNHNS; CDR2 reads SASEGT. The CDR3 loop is CASSEGTGYYGYTF. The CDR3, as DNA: TGTGCCAGCAGTGAAGGGACAGGGTACTATGGCTACACCTTC.

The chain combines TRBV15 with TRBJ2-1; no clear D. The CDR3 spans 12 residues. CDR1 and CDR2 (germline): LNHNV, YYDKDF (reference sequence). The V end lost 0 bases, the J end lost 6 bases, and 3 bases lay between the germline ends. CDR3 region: CATSRDANEQFF. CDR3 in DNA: TGTGCCACCAGCAGAGATGCCAATGAGCAGTTCTTC. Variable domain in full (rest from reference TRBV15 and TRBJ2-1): DAMVIQNPRYQVTQFGKPVTLSCSQTLNHNVMYWYQQKSSQAPKLLFHYYDKDFNNEADTPDNFQSRRPNTSFCFLDIRSPGLGDTAMYLCATSRDANEQFFGPGTRLTVL.

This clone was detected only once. This CDR3 reads CASSYSLGSTDTQYF. CDR3 bases: TGTGCCAGCAGTTACTCACTAGGAAGCACAGATACGCAGTATTTT. The chain carries TRBV6-6 and TRBJ2-3, with D possibly being TRBD2 (5 bases). Germline loops: CDR1 MNHNY, CDR2 SVGAGI (reference sequence). This CDR3 comprises 15 residues. Trimming took 0 bases from V and 0 from J, leaving 7 bases between them.

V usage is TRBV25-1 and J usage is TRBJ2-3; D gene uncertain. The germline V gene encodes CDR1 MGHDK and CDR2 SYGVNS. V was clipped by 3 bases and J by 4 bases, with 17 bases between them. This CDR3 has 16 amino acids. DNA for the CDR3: TGTGCCAGCAGTGATTACGCTGGTGGCAGATCAGATACGCAGTATTTT. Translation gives CASSDYAGGRSDTQYF. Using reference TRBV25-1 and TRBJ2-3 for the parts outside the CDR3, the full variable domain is EADIYQTPRYLVIGTGKKITLECSQTMGHDKMYWYQQDPGMELHLIHYSYGVNSTEKGDLSSESTVSRIRTEHFPLTLESARPSHTSQYLCASSDYAGGRSDTQYFGPGTRLTVL.

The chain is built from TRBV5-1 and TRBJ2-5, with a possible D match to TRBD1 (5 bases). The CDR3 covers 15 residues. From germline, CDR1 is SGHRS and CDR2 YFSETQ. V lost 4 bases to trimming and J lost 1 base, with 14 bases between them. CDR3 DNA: TGCGCCAGCAGCCGCTCCCCCAGGGCCCAAGAGACCCAGTACTTC. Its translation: CASSRSPRAQETQYF.

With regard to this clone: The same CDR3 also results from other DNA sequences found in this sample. The DNA for the CDR3 is TGTGCCTGGAGTGTGAGGGGCACTGGGGCCAACGTCCTGACTTTC. Protein: CAWSVRGTGANVLTF. The V gene is TRBV30, the J gene TRBJ2-6, with D tentatively TRBD1 or TRBD2 (5 bases each). V lost 0 bases to trimming and J lost 2 bases, with 8 bases between them. CDR3 size: 15 residues. Germline V gene lookup returns CDR1 GTSNPN and CDR2 SVGIG (reference sequence).

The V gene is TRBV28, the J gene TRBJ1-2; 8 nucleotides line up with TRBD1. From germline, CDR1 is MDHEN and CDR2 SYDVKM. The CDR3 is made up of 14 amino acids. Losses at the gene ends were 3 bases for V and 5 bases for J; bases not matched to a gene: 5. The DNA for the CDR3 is TGTGCCAGCAGTTTTTCGCGACAGGGGTATGGCTACACCTTC. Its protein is CASSFSRQGYGYTF.

For the CDR3, the DNA is TGTGCCAGCAGCCCGGGACGCCCCTCCCCTGAGCAGTTCTTC. It yields the protein CASSPGRPSPEQFF. The chain employs TRBV7-2 and TRBJ2-1, with D possibly being TRBD1 or TRBD2 (5 bases each). Looked up from germline, CDR1 is SGHTA and CDR2 is FQGNSA. Trimming shortened V by 5 bases and J by 9 bases, and 17 bases separated the two germline ends. The CDR3 runs 14 residues.

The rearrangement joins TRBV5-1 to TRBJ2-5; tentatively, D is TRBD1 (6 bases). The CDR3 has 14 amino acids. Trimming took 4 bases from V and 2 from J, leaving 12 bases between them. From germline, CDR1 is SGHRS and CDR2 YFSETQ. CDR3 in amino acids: CASSKDSSQETQYF. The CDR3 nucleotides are TGCGCCAGCAGCAAGGACAGCTCTCAAGAGACCCAGTACTTC.

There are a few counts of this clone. In DNA, the CDR3 is TGTGCCAGCAGCTTCGGGGAGGGGTACGAGCAGTACGTC. Amino acid sequence: CASSFGEGYEQYV. The V gene is TRBV7-3, the J gene TRBJ2-7, with 7 bases fitting TRBD2. Trimming took 3 bases from V and 4 from J; bases not matched to a gene: 3. Looked up from germline, CDR1 is SGHTA and CDR2 is FQGTGA. CDR3 length: 13 amino acids.

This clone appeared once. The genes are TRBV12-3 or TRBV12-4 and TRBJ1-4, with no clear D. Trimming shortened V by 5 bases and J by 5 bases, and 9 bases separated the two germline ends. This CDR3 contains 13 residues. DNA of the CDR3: TGTGCCAGCAGTCCCCCCAACAATGAAAAACTGTTTTTT. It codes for CASSPPNNEKLFF.

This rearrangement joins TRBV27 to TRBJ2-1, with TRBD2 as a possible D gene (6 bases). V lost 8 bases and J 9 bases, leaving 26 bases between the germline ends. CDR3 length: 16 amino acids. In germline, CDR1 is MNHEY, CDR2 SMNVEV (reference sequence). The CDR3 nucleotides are TGTGCCAGCTATTCTATCCGGGACTCAAAGTCGGGTGAGCAGTTCTTC. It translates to CASYSIRDSKSGEQFF.

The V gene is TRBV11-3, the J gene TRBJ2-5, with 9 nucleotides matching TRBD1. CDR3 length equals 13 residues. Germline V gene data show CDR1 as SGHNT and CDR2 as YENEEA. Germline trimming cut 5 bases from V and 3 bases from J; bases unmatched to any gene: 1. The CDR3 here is CASSRDREETQYF. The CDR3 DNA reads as TGTGCCAGCAGCAGGGACAGGGAAGAGACCCAGTACTTC.

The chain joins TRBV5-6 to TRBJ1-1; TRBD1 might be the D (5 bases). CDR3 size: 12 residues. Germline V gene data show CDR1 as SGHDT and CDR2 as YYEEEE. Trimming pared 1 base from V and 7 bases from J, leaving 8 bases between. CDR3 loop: CASSLTGNEAFF. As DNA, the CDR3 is TGTGCCAGCAGCTTGACAGGCAATGAAGCTTTCTTT.

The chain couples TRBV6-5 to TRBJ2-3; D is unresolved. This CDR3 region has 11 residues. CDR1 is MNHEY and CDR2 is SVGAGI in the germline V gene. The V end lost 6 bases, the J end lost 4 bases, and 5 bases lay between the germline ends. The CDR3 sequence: CASRKADTQYF. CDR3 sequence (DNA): TGTGCCAGCAGGAAGGCAGATACGCAGTATTTT.

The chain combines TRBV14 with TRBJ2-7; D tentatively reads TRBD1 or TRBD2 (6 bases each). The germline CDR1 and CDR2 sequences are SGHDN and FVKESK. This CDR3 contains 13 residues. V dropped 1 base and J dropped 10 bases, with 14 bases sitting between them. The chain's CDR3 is CASSQVRGREQYV. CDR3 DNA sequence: TGTGCCAGCAGCCAAGTCCGGGGGCGCGAACAGTACGTC.